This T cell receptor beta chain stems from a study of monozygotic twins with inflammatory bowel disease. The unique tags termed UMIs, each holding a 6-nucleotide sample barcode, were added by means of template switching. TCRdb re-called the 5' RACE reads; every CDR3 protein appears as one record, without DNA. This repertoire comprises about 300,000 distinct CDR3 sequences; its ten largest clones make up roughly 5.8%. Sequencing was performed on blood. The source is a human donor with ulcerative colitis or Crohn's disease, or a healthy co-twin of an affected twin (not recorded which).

This CDR3 reads CASRPDRNTGELFF. The genes are TRBV5-1 and TRBJ2-2; TCRdb's assignment of TRBD1 cannot be checked, as there is no DNA. Germline-derived CDR1 and CDR2 are SGHRS and YFSETQ. The CDR3 totals 14 residues.